Presented here are 27 T cell receptor beta chains from one specimen sequenced in a study of T cells in Graves' hyperthyroidism and ophthalmopathy. RNA transcripts yielded amplified TCR beta CDR3 regions. During a first-round RT-PCR of the TCR CDR3, the HTBI primer set was used. TCRdb re-derived calls from the multiplex PCR reads in MiXCR, one entry per CDR3 protein. The sample records around 340,000 distinct CDR3 sequences, roughly a fifth being singletons. The material sequenced was blood. The receptors stem from a woman aged 50 to 60 with Graves' hyperthyroidism.

The chain recombines TRBV18 with TRBJ1-5, with D perhaps TRBD1 (5 bases). The CDR3 extends over 13 amino acids. V lost 4 bases to trimming and J lost 5 bases, with 9 bases between them. The germline V gene encodes CDR1 KGHSH and CDR2 LQKENI. CDR3 bases: TGTGCCAGCTCACAGGGGTGGGATCAGCCCCAGCATTTT. The encoded protein is CASSQGWDQPQHF.

A single count supports this clonotype. The J gene is TRBJ2-3, the V gene TRBV28; 14 bases line up with TRBD2. Germline CDR1 reads MDHEN; CDR2 reads SYDVKM. The CDR3 totals 15 residues. V was clipped by 8 bases and J by 5 bases; unmatched bases: 6. The CDR3 region is CASQGTSGRVDTQYF. CDR3 coding DNA: TGTGCCAGCCAGGGGACTAGCGGGAGAGTAGATACGCAGTATTTT.

This chain joins TRBV20-1 and TRBJ2-3; 8 bases align to TRBD2. Germline V gives CDR1 DFQATT, CDR2 SNEGSKA (reference sequence). The CDR3 extends over 14 amino acids. The ends lost 7 bases at V and 4 bases at J; junction bases unmatched: 10. Written as DNA, the CDR3 is TGCAGTGGAAGCGGGGGACTAGTATCAGATACGCAGTATTTT. Protein: CSGSGGLVSDTQYF.

This clonotype was found many times. The chain uses TRBV20-1 and TRBJ2-1; 12 nucleotides match TRBD2. V trimming: 5 bases; J trimming: 3 bases; junction bases outside the gene matches: 14. This CDR3 has 18 residues. Looked up from germline, CDR1 is DFQATT and CDR2 is SNEGSKA (reference sequence). CDR3 DNA: TGCAGTGCTCACTCTAGCGGGGGGGGGCTCCCTCTCTACAATGAGCAGTTCTTC. Its protein is CSAHSSGGGLPLYNEQFF.

The chain recombines TRBV2 with TRBJ1-1, with D possibly being TRBD1 (6 bases). Germline-derived CDR1 and CDR2 are SNHLY and FYNNEI. V dropped 10 bases and J dropped 3 bases, with 30 bases sitting between them. The CDR3 has 18 amino acids. The CDR3 region is CATTVRGHGGPVDTEAFF. CDR3 DNA: TGTGCCACCACCGTAAGAGGCCATGGGGGGCCGGTGGACACTGAAGCTTTCTTT.

The chain couples TRBV9 to TRBJ2-3; 10 bases are shared with TRBD2. V dropped 4 bases and J dropped 4; count of bases not matched to a gene: 12. Germline V gene sequence: CDR1 SGDLS, CDR2 YYNGEE. This CDR3 is built from 17 residues. The chain's CDR3 is CASSIEAGGPLADTQYF. CDR3 DNA sequence: TGTGCCAGCAGCATAGAAGCGGGAGGGCCACTTGCAGATACGCAGTATTTT.

A remark on this clonotype: This CDR3 fails to terminate in the conserved phenylalanine or tryptophan, so it likely reflects a read error. The CDR3 DNA reads as TGCGCCAGCAGCCAGAGACAGGGGTCCCTCTATAATTCACCCCTCCACCTT. Amino acids: CASSQRQGSLYNSPLHL. V gene TRBV5-1 combines with J gene TRBJ1-6, with 8 bases matching TRBD1. Germline values: CDR1 SGHRS, CDR2 YFSETQ. V was clipped by 4 bases and J by 3 bases; unmatched bases: 9. This CDR3 contains 17 residues.

The chain uses TRBV11-3 and TRBJ2-1; D possibly corresponds to TRBD1 (6 bases). Trimming stripped 3 bases from V and 8 bases from J, with 11 bases between. The germline V gene has CDR1 SGHNT and CDR2 YENEEA. The CDR3 totals 13 residues. The CDR3 DNA sequence: TGTGCCAGCAGCTTTGGACAGAGCGATGAGCAGTTCTTC. Residues: CASSFGQSDEQFF.

This clonotype was counted at least ten times. V usage is TRBV7-8 and J usage is TRBJ2-7; D may match TRBD1 or TRBD2 (6 bases each). From germline, CDR1 is SGHVS and CDR2 FQNEAQ. The CDR3 extends over 14 amino acids. The V end lost 5 bases, the J end lost 7 bases, and 18 bases lay between the germline ends. The CDR3 region has the DNA TGTGCCAGCAGCCCGCGCACGGGGGCGGGAGAGCAGTACTTC. Amino acids: CASSPRTGAGEQYF.

The V call is TRBV19, the J call TRBJ2-6; D is unclear. There are 13 residues in the CDR3. Trimming stripped 3 bases from V and 1 base from J, with 1 base between. Germline lookup yields CDR1 LNHDA and CDR2 SQIVND (reference sequence). CDR3 nucleotides: TGTGCCAGTAGTATGTCTGGGGCCAACGTCCTGACTTTC. Translating gives CASSMSGANVLTF.

Ten or more counts support this clonotype. V and J are TRBV11-1 and TRBJ2-3; D not certain. In germline, CDR1 is SGHAT, CDR2 FQDESV (reference sequence). V was shortened by 5 bases and J by 7 bases, with 16 bases between the two germline ends. The CDR3 sequence is 14 residues long. As DNA, the CDR3 is TGTGCCAGCAGCCCAGGCAGTTACGATCATACGCAGTATTTT. Protein sequence: CASSPGSYDHTQYF. The variable domain in full, completed from reference TRBV11-1 and TRBJ2-3, reads EAEVAQSPRYKITEKSQAVAFWCDPISGHATLYWYRQILGQGPELLVQFQDESVVDDSQLPKDRFSAERLKGVDSTLKIQPAELGDSAMYLCASSPGSYDHTQYFGPGTRLTVL.

The chain couples TRBV7-3 to TRBJ1-6; D possibly corresponds to TRBD1 (5 bases). The V and J ends lost 3 bases and 10 bases respectively, with 13 bases between them. The CDR3 is 14 amino acids. Germline CDR1 is SGHTA and CDR2 is FQGTGA. CDR3 DNA: TGTGCCAGCAGCTTGGGCAACACAGGATCACCCCTCCACTTT. This sequence encodes CASSLGNTGSPLHF. The entire variable domain, with the rest obtained from reference TRBV7-3 and TRBJ1-6, is as follows: GAGVSQTPSNKVTEKGKYVELRCDPISGHTALYWYRQSLGQGPEFLIYFQGTGAADDSGLPNDRFFAVRPEGSVSTLKIQRTERGDSAVYLCASSLGNTGSPLHFGNGTRLTVT.

The sample holds a few counts of this clonotype. The rearrangement uses TRBV2 and TRBJ1-1, with a tentative D call TRBD1 (5 bases). Trimming cost V 2 bases and J 1 base, with 11 bases left between them. From germline, CDR1 is SNHLY and CDR2 FYNNEI. This CDR3 has 15 amino acids. CDR3 in DNA: TGTGCCAGCAGTGAATCGGGCAGGGCGAACACTGAAGCTTTCTTT. Translation gives CASSESGRANTEAFF.

This clonotype was detected ten times or more. This chain connects TRBV7-8 to TRBJ2-5; D is possibly TRBD2 (6 bases). Trimming left V 6 bases short and J 0 bases short, with 14 bases between. Per the germline V gene, CDR1 is SGHVS and CDR2 is FQNEAQ. There are 15 residues in the CDR3. In DNA form, the CDR3 reads TGTGCCAGCAGGGCAACCGGGGGTCACCAAGAGACCCAGTACTTC. Translated, it gives CASRATGGHQETQYF.

In this sample, this clonotype turned up many times. This chain joins TRBV30 and TRBJ1-3; D is perhaps TRBD1 (6 bases). Trimming took off 4 bases at V and 0 bases at J, with 13 bases between the two ends. Germline loops: CDR1 GTSNPN, CDR2 SVGIG (reference sequence). The CDR3 runs to 15 residues. The CDR3 DNA sequence: TGTGCCTGGAAACCCCGGGACACCTCTGGAAACACCATATATTTT. Translating gives CAWKPRDTSGNTIYF.

The sample holds many counts of this clonotype. This rearrangement joins TRBV20-1 to TRBJ2-7, with a tentative D call TRBD2 (6 bases). This CDR3 spans 16 amino acids. CDR1 and CDR2 (germline): DFQATT, SNEGSKA (reference sequence). The V end lost 0 bases, the J end lost 3 bases, and 18 bases lay between the germline ends. The DNA of the CDR3 is TGCAGTGCTAGAGATCTCAGAGCGGGCCTTCTCTACGAGCAGTACTTC. This translates into CSARDLRAGLLYEQYF.

This clonotype was observed many times. The limits of the CDR3 on the DNA are not certain, so only TCRdb's listed CDR3 is given. The J gene is TRBJ2-1, the V gene TRBV19. Counting both end residues, the CDR3 totals 16 amino acids. Per germline, CDR1 LNHDA and CDR2 SQIVND (reference sequence). CDR3 loop: CASSILASPLYNEQFF.

This clonotype was observed many times. V is TRBV3-1 and J is TRBJ2-4; D remains unclear. With 3 bases removed from V and 4 bases from J, the gap between germline ends came to 7 bases. CDR1 and CDR2 from the germline V gene are LGHDT and YNNKEL (reference sequence). This CDR3 is 13 amino acids long. In DNA, the CDR3 is TGTGCCAGCAGCCAGGGGTGGAAAAACATTCAGTACTTC. Its protein product is CASSQGWKNIQYF. The whole variable domain, filled in from reference TRBV3-1 and TRBJ2-4, reads DTAVSQTPKYLVTQMGNDKSIKCEQNLGHDTMYWYKQDSKKFLKIMFSYNNKELIINETVPNRFSPKSPDKAHLNLHINSLELGDSAVYFCASSQGWKNIQYFGAGTRLSVL.

This clonotype was observed at least ten times. The chain's CDR3 is CASSPVGTLWEQYF. The CDR3 region has the DNA TGTGCCAGCAGCCCCGTCGGGACTCTGTGGGAGCAGTACTTC. This sequence joins TRBV11-3 and TRBJ2-7; TRBD2 might be the D (6 bases). V lost 5 bases, J lost 7 bases, and 18 bases lay in between. Germline values: CDR1 SGHNT, CDR2 YENEEA. The CDR3 has 14 residues.

This clonotype was observed many times. This chain uses TRBV27 with TRBJ2-7; unclear D gene. V dropped 4 bases and J dropped 3 bases, with 13 bases sitting between them. CDR1 MNHEY and CDR2 SMNVEV come from the germline V gene (reference sequence). The CDR3 is 14 amino acids. Here the CDR3 reads CASSWAGRGYEQYF. CDR3 DNA: TGTGCCAGCAGTTGGGCCGGTAGAGGCTACGAGCAGTACTTC.

This clonotype came up many times. V usage is TRBV20-1 and J usage is TRBJ2-5; TRBD2 agrees at 10 bases. The trim removed 0 bases at V and 0 bases at J, leaving 7 bases unmatched. The germline V gene has CDR1 DFQATT and CDR2 SNEGSKA (reference sequence). There are 17 residues in the CDR3. The CDR3 sequence is CSAREAGLAVYQETQYF. CDR3 in DNA: TGCAGTGCTAGAGAGGCCGGACTAGCGGTTTACCAAGAGACCCAGTACTTC.

This clonotype was seen many times. The chain carries TRBV12-5 and TRBJ2-2; 9 bases agree with TRBD2. Germline loops: CDR1 LGHNT, CDR2 FRNRAP. CDR3 length: 15 amino acids. V shed 4 bases, J shed 6 bases, and the junction held 6 bases outside the gene matches. The chain's CDR3 is CASGSSSGTSGELFF. In DNA form, the CDR3 reads TGTGCTAGTGGTTCCTCTAGCGGGACGTCCGGGGAGCTGTTTTTT.

Many counts were recorded for this clonotype. The rearrangement joins TRBV28 to TRBJ2-2; 9 nucleotides line up with TRBD1. The V gene's germline CDR1 is MDHEN and CDR2 SYDVKM. The junction had 8 bases not matched to a gene; V was cut back by 3 bases and J by 6 bases. The CDR3 consists of 16 residues. CDR3 sequence (DNA): TGTGCCAGCAGTTTTGGCGGGACAGGGAAGTCCGGGGAGCTGTTTTTT. It translates to CASSFGGTGKSGELFF.

This clonotype came up once. This chain connects TRBV11-2 to TRBJ2-1, with D uncertain. Germline V gene sequence: CDR1 SGHAT, CDR2 FQNNGV. The V gene lost 0 bases and the J gene lost 10 bases, with 10 bases spanning the gap. This CDR3 region has 13 residues. CDR3 in amino acids: CASSLDSVCEQFF. The CDR3 DNA reads as TGTGCCAGCAGCTTAGATTCAGTTTGCGAGCAGTTCTTC.

Ten or more counts support this clonotype. The V gene is TRBV20-1, the J gene TRBJ1-1; tentatively, D is TRBD1 (6 bases). CDR1 is DFQATT and CDR2 is SNEGSKA in the germline V gene (reference sequence). V was trimmed by 3 bases and J by 3 bases, leaving 14 bases between them. The CDR3 extends over 14 amino acids. CDR3 region: CSASPQGRDTEAFF. The CDR3 DNA reads as TGCAGTGCTAGTCCCCAGGGGCGGGACACTGAAGCTTTCTTT.

This clonotype showed up many times. The chain combines TRBV6-6 with TRBJ1-1; a weak D match, TRBD1 (5 bases). The germline CDR1 and CDR2 sequences are MNHNY and SVGAGI (reference sequence). The ends were cut back, 0 bases at V and 1 base at J, with 12 bases in the middle. The CDR3 has 16 residues. The CDR3 DNA reads as TGTGCCAGCAGTTACTCTGGCAGGGCAAAGAACACTGAAGCTTTCTTT. The encoded protein is CASSYSGRAKNTEAFF.

This chain connects TRBV28 to TRBJ1-6; D is ambiguous. This CDR3 region has 13 residues. Germline CDR1 is MDHEN and CDR2 is SYDVKM. V was pared by 7 bases and J by 7 bases, with 11 bases between. The CDR3 nucleotides read TGTGCCAGCACCCAGTTCCAGAATTCACCCCTCCACTTT. Translated: CASTQFQNSPLHF. Using reference TRBV28 and TRBJ1-6 for the parts outside the CDR3, the full variable domain is DVKVTQSSRYLVKRTGEKVFLECVQDMDHENMFWYRQDPGLGLRLIYFSYDVKMKEKGDIPEGYSVSREKKERFSLILESASTNQTSMYLCASTQFQNSPLHFGNGTRLTVT.